Presented here are 30 T cell receptor beta chains from one specimen sequenced in a study of graft-versus-host responses after intestinal transplantation. This table comes from immunoSEQ multiplex PCR, and its TCRdb copy is limited to in-frame clones, with some not included. The table has fewer than 95,000 clones, 85% to 95% seen once. Their antigens are not known. The specimen was unstimulated CD8+ T cells sorted from spleen or lymph node cells, collected before transplant. These receptors originate from a human donor who was the organ donor for an intestinal transplant.

CDR3 in amino acids: CSVEAGQGPDTQYF. CDR3 DNA sequence: TGCAGCGTTGAAGCCGGACAGGGCCCAGATACGCAGTATTTT. This chain links TRBV29-1 with TRBJ2-3; 8 positions match TRBD1. V lost 1 base to trimming and J lost 4 bases; unmatched junction nucleotides: 4. The CDR3 is 14 amino acids. Germline V gene lookup returns CDR1 SQVTM and CDR2 ANQGSEA.

The J gene is TRBJ1-2, the V gene TRBV6-6; TRBD1 aligns across 8 bases. V lost 6 bases to trimming and J lost 3 bases; unmatched junction nucleotides: 9. CDR1 and CDR2 from the germline V gene are MNHNY and SVGAGI (reference sequence). The CDR3 covers 15 residues. The CDR3 coding sequence is TGTGCCAGCAGCGAGAATCAGGGGGCATACTATGGCTACACCTTC. This translates into CASSENQGAYYGYTF.

V and J are TRBV4-1 and TRBJ1-5; no clear D. Germline-derived CDR1 and CDR2 are MGHRA and YSYEKL. This CDR3 comprises 14 residues. Trimming pared 0 bases from V and 2 bases from J, leaving 5 bases between. CDR3 sequence reads: CASSQEHGNQPQHF. The CDR3 coding sequence is TGCGCCAGCAGCCAAGAACATGGCAATCAGCCCCAGCATTTT.

The J gene is TRBJ2-2, the V gene TRBV7-8; D gene unclear. The CDR3 runs 16 residues. From germline, CDR1 is SGHVS and CDR2 FQNEAQ. Deletions cut 3 bases from V and 5 bases from J, with 16 bases between. CDR3 nucleotide sequence: TGTGCCAGCAGCTTCTATCGGAGCCTTGGGACCGGGGAGCTGTTTTTT. The encoded protein is CASSFYRSLGTGELFF. Looking up the rest from reference TRBV7-8 and TRBJ2-2 gives the full variable domain: GAGVSQSPRYKVAKRGQDVALRCDPISGHVSLFWYQQALGQGPEFLTYFQNEAQLDKSGLPSDRFFAERPEGSVSTLKIQRTQQEDSAVYLCASSFYRSLGTGELFFGEGSRLTVL.

V usage is TRBV6-1 and J usage is TRBJ1-5; a weak D match, TRBD1 (5 bases). There are 15 residues in the CDR3. V lost 6 bases to trimming and J lost 0 bases, with 12 bases between them. Germline loops: CDR1 MNHNS, CDR2 SASEGT. CDR3 region: CASSITGGSNQPQHF. CDR3 DNA: TGTGCCAGCAGCATAACGGGGGGTAGCAATCAGCCCCAGCATTTT.

This clone appeared a single time. V and J are TRBV2 and TRBJ1-5; D ambiguous. From germline, CDR1 is SNHLY and CDR2 FYNNEI. The CDR3 runs 15 residues. V gave up 6 bases and J gave up 3 bases, with 15 bases separating them. The CDR3 loop is CASSGVEGSNQPQHF. The CDR3 coding sequence is TGTGCCAGCAGCGGGGTCGAGGGATCCAATCAGCCCCAGCATTTT.

V is TRBV4-1 and J is TRBJ2-1; 7 bases fit TRBD2. CDR1 and CDR2 (germline): MGHRA, YSYEKL. The V segment lost 3 bases and the J segment 2 bases; nucleotides outside the gene matches: 7. The CDR3 is 16 amino acids. The CDR3 bases are TGCGCCAGCAGCCAGTTACTAGCGCCCACCTACAATGAGCAGTTCTTC. Its protein is CASSQLLAPTYNEQFF.

This chain joins TRBV4-2 and TRBJ2-7; no definite D call. V lost 5 bases, J lost 0 bases, and 11 bases lay in between. CDR1 and CDR2 (germline): LGHNA, YNFKEQ. The CDR3 length is 14 residues. CDR3 sequence (DNA): TGTGCCAGCAGCAATAGTCGAAGCTCCTACGAGCAGTACTTC. It specifies CASSNSRSSYEQYF.

As regards this clone: One end of the junction varies from germline; a read error may be responsible. This rearrangement joins TRBV7-7 to TRBJ2-1, with D perhaps TRBD2 (7 bases). Germline lookup yields CDR1 SSHAT and CDR2 FNYEAQ (reference sequence). The CDR3 length is 16 residues. The CDR3 nucleotides are TGTGCTAGCAGCCCCTACCTTGCGGGGGCATACAATGAGCAGTTCTTC. The encoded protein is CASSPYLAGAYNEQFF.

The genes are TRBV19 and TRBJ2-7, with TRBD1 matching over 9 bases. The CDR3 contains 14 residues. Germline V gives CDR1 LNHDA, CDR2 SQIVND (reference sequence). The ends lost 6 bases at V and 5 bases at J; junction bases unmatched: 8. CDR3 sequence reads: CASSPGQGINEQYF. The CDR3 DNA sequence: TGTGCCAGTAGCCCGGGACAGGGTATCAACGAGCAGTACTTC. Filled out from reference TRBV19 and TRBJ2-7, the complete variable domain reads DGGITQSPKYLFRKEGQNVTLSCEQNLNHDAMYWYRQDPGQGLRLIYYSQIVNDFQKGDIAEGYSVSREKKESFPLTVTSAQKNPTAFYLCASSPGQGINEQYFGPGTRLTVT.

Turning to this clone: The junction does not match germline at one end; this may be a read error. The chain carries TRBV4-3 and TRBJ2-4; 7 nucleotides agree with TRBD1. CDR1 is LGHNA and CDR2 is YSLEER in the germline V gene. This CDR3 is built from 15 residues. CDR3 in amino acids: CASSPGILTGLPSDF. In DNA form, the CDR3 reads TGCGCCAGCAGCCCGGGAATCCTGACAGGGCTCCCATCGGACTTC.

The chain combines TRBV18 with TRBJ1-2; D is undetermined. This CDR3 is 14 amino acids long. Between the trimmed V and J ends, which lost 3 bases and 6 bases, there was a span of 14 bases. Germline V lookup: CDR1 KGHSH, CDR2 LQKENI. The CDR3 spells CASSPVDLRDGYTF. The CDR3 DNA reads TGTGCCAGCTCACCTGTTGACCTCCGGGATGGCTACACCTTC.

To note about this clone: Other DNA sequences within the sample encode an identical CDR3. This chain's CDR3 is CASSEDRGLNTEAFF. The CDR3 DNA is TGTGCCAGCAGTGAGGACAGAGGGCTGAACACTGAAGCTTTCTTT. The V call is TRBV6-1, the J call TRBJ1-1; D is perhaps TRBD1 (6 bases). CDR1 and CDR2 (germline): MNHNS, SASEGT. The CDR3 covers 15 residues. Trimming cost V 3 bases and J 0 bases, with 11 bases left between them.

This clone was recorded a few times. This sequence joins TRBV4-3 and TRBJ1-1, with D possibly matching TRBD1 (6 bases). V was cut by 5 bases and J by 4 bases, with 11 bases left in between. Per the germline V gene, CDR1 is LGHNA and CDR2 is YSLEER. This CDR3 has 13 amino acids. The CDR3 loop reads CASSRGGGTEAFF. DNA for the CDR3: TGCGCCAGCAGCAGAGGGGGGGGCACTGAAGCTTTCTTT.

V is TRBV5-1 and J is TRBJ2-7; 10 bases fit TRBD2. This CDR3 has 15 residues. Germline V gene sequence: CDR1 SGHRS, CDR2 YFSETQ. V lost 0 bases and J lost 3; bases outside the gene matches: 3. The chain's CDR3 is CASSLAASGGYEQYF. In DNA, the CDR3 is TGCGCCAGCAGCTTGGCCGCTAGCGGGGGCTACGAGCAGTACTTC. The full variable domain, its missing parts supplied by reference TRBV5-1 and TRBJ2-7, is KAGVTQTPRYLIKTRGQQVTLSCSPISGHRSVSWYQQTPGQGLQFLFEYFSETQRNKGNFPGRFSGRQFSNSRSEMNVSTLELGDSALYLCASSLAASGGYEQYFGPGTRLTVT.

This clone was detected once. This sequence joins TRBV9 and TRBJ2-6, with D perhaps matching TRBD1 (5 bases). Germline V CDR1 and CDR2: SGDLS, YYNGEE. The CDR3 runs 14 residues. V lost 1 base and J 3 bases, leaving 5 bases between the germline ends. The CDR3 spells CASSVQGGANVLTF. CDR3 bases: TGTGCCAGCAGCGTACAGGGTGGGGCCAACGTCCTGACTTTC.

This chain joins TRBV5-1 and TRBJ2-2; D may be TRBD1 (6 bases). The germline V gene encodes CDR1 SGHRS and CDR2 YFSETQ. V lost 1 base to trimming and J lost 0 bases, with 16 bases between them. The CDR3 covers 18 residues. The CDR3 loop is CASSLRLQGRSNTGELFF. CDR3 coding DNA: TGCGCCAGCAGCTTGCGGTTACAGGGCAGATCGAACACCGGGGAGCTGTTTTTT.

The chain joins TRBV9 to TRBJ2-7, with TRBD2 identical over 12 bases. The V segment lost 4 bases and the J segment 2 bases; nucleotides outside the gene matches: 4. The germline V gene has CDR1 SGDLS and CDR2 YYNGEE. The CDR3 totals 15 residues. DNA for the CDR3: TGTGCCAGCAGCCCTCGGACTAGCGGGGCCTACGAGCAGTACTTC. As protein: CASSPRTSGAYEQYF.

The chain joins TRBV9 to TRBJ1-5, with D possibly TRBD1 on 5 matching bases. Trimming removed 6 bases from V and 6 bases from J, with 16 bases in between. Germline CDR1 and CDR2: SGDLS and YYNGEE. This CDR3 contains 14 residues. CDR3 coding DNA: TGTGCCAGCACACCCGGGGGAGAGGGTCAGCCCCAGCATTTT. It is translated as CASTPGGEGQPQHF.

This chain connects TRBV7-3 to TRBJ2-5, with TRBD2 matching over 8 bases. V gave up 4 bases and J gave up 5 bases; unmatched junction bases: 6. Germline CDR1 reads SGHTA; CDR2 reads FQGTGA. The CDR3 loop spans 14 amino acids. The CDR3 coding sequence is TGTGCCAGCAGCTCTGGACTAGCCGGGGAGACCCAGTACTTC. This translates into CASSSGLAGETQYF.

The chain combines TRBV7-6 with TRBJ2-5, with 11 bases aligning to TRBD2. The length of the CDR3 is 15 residues. V shed 8 bases, J shed 1 base, and the junction held 6 bases outside the gene matches. CDR1 and CDR2 from the germline V gene are SGHVS and FNYEAQ. The chain's CDR3 is CASATSGGIQETQYF. The DNA for the CDR3 is TGTGCCAGCGCAACTAGCGGGGGTATCCAAGAGACCCAGTACTTC. The full variable domain, in which reference TRBV7-6 and TRBJ2-5 provide the parts outside the CDR3, is GAGVSQSPRYKVTKRGQDVALRCDPISGHVSLYWYRQALGQGPEFLTYFNYEAQQDKSGLPNDRFSAERPEGSISTLTIQRTEQRDSAMYRCASATSGGIQETQYFGPGTRLLVL.

The chain links TRBV15 to TRBJ1-5; no firm D call. V lost 3 bases and J 9 bases, leaving 15 bases between the germline ends. The CDR3 has 14 amino acids. CDR1 LNHNV and CDR2 YYDKDF come from the germline V gene (reference sequence). CDR3 sequence (DNA): TGTGCCACCAGCAGGATCCCGGGGTTGGGGCCCCAGCATTTT. It encodes CATSRIPGLGPQHF.

This chain connects TRBV4-3 to TRBJ1-1; D remains ambiguous. V was shortened by 0 bases and J by 3 bases, with 8 bases between the two germline ends. The length of the CDR3 is 14 residues. CDR1 LGHNA and CDR2 YSLEER come from the germline V gene. The CDR3 DNA follows: TGCGCCAGCAGCCAAGACGAACGGTACACTGAAGCTTTCTTT. This codes for CASSQDERYTEAFF.

This clone has only one observation. The V call is TRBV19, the J call TRBJ1-1; the D is unclear. Between the trimmed V and J ends, which lost 7 bases and 4 bases, there was a span of 16 bases. Looked up from germline, CDR1 is LNHDA and CDR2 is SQIVND (reference sequence). This CDR3 is built from 14 residues. The CDR3 nucleotides read TGTGCCAGTACCATCGGTCTGATGAGCACTGAAGCTTTCTTT. This translates into CASTIGLMSTEAFF.

The CDR3 region is CASSGLAGVETQYF. DNA for the CDR3: TGTGCCAGCAGTGGCCTAGCGGGGGTAGAGACCCAGTACTTC. V usage is TRBV27 and J usage is TRBJ2-5; 10 positions agree with TRBD2. The CDR3 has 14 amino acids. Germline loops: CDR1 MNHEY, CDR2 SMNVEV (reference sequence). V lost 5 bases to trimming and J lost 4 bases; unmatched junction nucleotides: 4.

This clone came up once. The CDR3 bases are TGTGCCAGCAGCCCAGACACCGGGGAGCTGTTTTTT. It specifies CASSPDTGELFF. This sequence joins TRBV7-3 and TRBJ2-2, with D uncertain. V gave up 5 bases and J gave up 3 bases, with 4 bases separating them. The CDR3 length is 12 residues. The germline V gene has CDR1 SGHTA and CDR2 FQGTGA.

The chain couples TRBV6-6 to TRBJ2-2; perhaps TRBD2 as D (7 bases). Germline loops: CDR1 MNHNY, CDR2 SVGAGI (reference sequence). V was trimmed by 0 bases and J by 5 bases, leaving 10 bases between them. The CDR3 runs 15 residues. CDR3 in amino acids: CASSYSGGRTGELFF. The CDR3 DNA reads TGTGCCAGCAGTTACTCGGGGGGGCGAACCGGGGAGCTGTTTTTT.

The chain has TRBV7-9 and TRBJ1-2, with TRBD1 matching 8 bases. Losses at the gene ends were 5 bases for V and 4 bases for J; bases not matched to a gene: 9. The CDR3 loop spans 15 amino acids. The germline gives CDR1 SEHNR, CDR2 FQNEAQ (reference sequence). The CDR3 region has the DNA TGTGCCAGCAGCCCACTCACAGGGGGGTCCTATGGCTACACCTTC. This codes for CASSPLTGGSYGYTF.

The CDR3 sequence: CASSQNRYEQYF. The CDR3, as DNA: TGCGCCAGCAGCCAAAATCGCTACGAGCAGTACTTC. The J gene is TRBJ2-7, the V gene TRBV4-1; D is ambiguous. Trimming took off 2 bases at V and 3 bases at J, with 5 bases between the two ends. The CDR3 loop spans 12 amino acids. Germline CDR1 reads MGHRA; CDR2 reads YSYEKL.

This sequence joins TRBV10-3 and TRBJ2-5; a possible D gene is TRBD2 (6 bases). Per germline, CDR1 ENHRY and CDR2 SYGVKD. The CDR3 loop spans 13 amino acids. Trimming took off 10 bases at V and 2 bases at J, with 14 bases between the two ends. The DNA for the CDR3 is TGTGCCAGCCGCAGCGGGTTACAAGAGACCCAGTACTTC. It encodes CASRSGLQETQYF.